This T cell receptor (beta chain) appears in the sequencing data of a study of shared clonotypes between healthy human individuals. Study results and limitations: Generally, estimated richness proved larger in naive subsets than it did in memory subsets. Clonotypes which were not shared had lower generation probabilities than clonotypes that all four donors shared.

The J segment lost 6 bases and the V segment lost 4 bases, leaving 5 bases of the junction unmatched. The CDR3 loop spans 14 amino acids. CDR1 and CDR2 from the germline V gene are KGHSH and LQKENI. Measured with immunoSEQ multiplex PCR; TCRdb has only the in-frame clones, and not every one. The table records around 550,000 clones, 90% to 97% of them present only once. Subsets obtained from CD4+ cells comprised CD45RA+ naive and CD45RA-negative memory cells. This clone occurred once. The antigen is not known. This sequence joins TRBV18 and TRBJ1-2; 10 bases agree with TRBD1. The TCR originated in a woman between 25 and 40 years old in good health. Sequencing was done on a sample of naive CD4+ T cells sorted from blood. Subset specified: CD45RA+ positively selected. The CDR3 spells CASSRGQGTDGYTF. CDR3 sequence (DNA): TGTGCCAGCTCACGGGGACAGGGGACAGATGGCTACACCTTC.